What follows is one T cell receptor (beta chain) and its context. The record originates from a study of blood T cell repertoires in COVID-19. The CDR3 runs to 15 residues. Sequencing was performed with immunoSEQ multiplex PCR; in TCRdb, only in-frame clones are kept and a portion is missing. The sample lists around 41,000 clones; about 85% were seen once. This TCR came from a woman of 80 years or more with acute or convalescent COVID-19. Sequences were obtained from peripheral blood. J is TRBJ2-7 and V is TRBV21-1; the table calls TRBD1, which could not be checked here. TRBV21-1 is recorded as a pseudogene. The CDR3 nucleotides are TGTGCCAGCAGCACCTCAAAGGGGAAAACCTACGAGCAGTACTTC. Residues: CASSTSKGKTYEQYF.